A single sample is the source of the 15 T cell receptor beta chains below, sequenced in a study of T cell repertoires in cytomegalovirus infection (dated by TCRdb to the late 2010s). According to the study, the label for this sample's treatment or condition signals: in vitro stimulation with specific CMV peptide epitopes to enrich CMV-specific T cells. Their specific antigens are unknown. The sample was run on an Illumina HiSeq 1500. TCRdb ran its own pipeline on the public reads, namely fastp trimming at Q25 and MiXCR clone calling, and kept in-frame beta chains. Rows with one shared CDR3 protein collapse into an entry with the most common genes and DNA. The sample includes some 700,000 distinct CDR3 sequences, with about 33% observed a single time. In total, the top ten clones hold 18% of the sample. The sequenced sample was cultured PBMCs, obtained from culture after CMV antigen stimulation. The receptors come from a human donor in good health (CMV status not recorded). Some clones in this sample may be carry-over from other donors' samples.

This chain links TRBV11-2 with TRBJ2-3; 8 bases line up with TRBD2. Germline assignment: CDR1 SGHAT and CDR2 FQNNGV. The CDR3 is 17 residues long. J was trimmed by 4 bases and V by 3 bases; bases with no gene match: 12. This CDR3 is CASSFGPGSGSPDTQYF. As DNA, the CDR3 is TGTGCCAGCAGCTTCGGCCCCGGAAGCGGGAGCCCAGATACGCAGTATTTT.

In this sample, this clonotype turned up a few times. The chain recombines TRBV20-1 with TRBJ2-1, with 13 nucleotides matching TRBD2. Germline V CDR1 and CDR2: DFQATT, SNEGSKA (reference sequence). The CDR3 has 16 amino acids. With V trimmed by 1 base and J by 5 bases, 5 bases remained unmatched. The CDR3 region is CSARVLTSGRNNEQFF. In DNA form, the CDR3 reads TGCAGTGCTAGAGTCCTGACTAGCGGGAGGAACAATGAGCAGTTCTTC.

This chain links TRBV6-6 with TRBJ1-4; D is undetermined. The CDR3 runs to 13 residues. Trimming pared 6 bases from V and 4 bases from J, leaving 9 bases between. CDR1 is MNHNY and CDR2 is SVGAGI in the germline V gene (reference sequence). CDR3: CASSFKFNEKLFF. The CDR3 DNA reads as TGTGCCAGCAGCTTTAAGTTTAATGAAAAACTGTTTTTT.

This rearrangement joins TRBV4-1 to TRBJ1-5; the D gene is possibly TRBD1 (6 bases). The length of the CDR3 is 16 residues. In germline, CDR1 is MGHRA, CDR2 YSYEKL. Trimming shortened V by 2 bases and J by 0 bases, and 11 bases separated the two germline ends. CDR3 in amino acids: CASSQRGGDSNQPQHF. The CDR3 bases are TGCGCCAGCAGCCAAAGGGGGGGAGATAGCAATCAGCCCCAGCATTTT.

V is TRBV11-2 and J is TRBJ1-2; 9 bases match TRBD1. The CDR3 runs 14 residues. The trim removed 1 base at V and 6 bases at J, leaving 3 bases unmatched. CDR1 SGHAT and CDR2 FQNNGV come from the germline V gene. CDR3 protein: CASSLGQGEHGYTF. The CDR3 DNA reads TGTGCCAGCAGCTTAGGACAGGGGGAGCATGGCTACACCTTC.

The chain's CDR3 is CSAAKVNEQFF. In DNA, the CDR3 is TGCAGTGCTGCCAAGGTAAATGAGCAGTTCTTC. The rearrangement links TRBV20-1 to TRBJ2-1; D is unclear. CDR3 length: 11 amino acids. Germline V gene data show CDR1 as DFQATT and CDR2 as SNEGSKA (reference sequence). V lost 5 bases and J lost 7, with 9 bases in between.

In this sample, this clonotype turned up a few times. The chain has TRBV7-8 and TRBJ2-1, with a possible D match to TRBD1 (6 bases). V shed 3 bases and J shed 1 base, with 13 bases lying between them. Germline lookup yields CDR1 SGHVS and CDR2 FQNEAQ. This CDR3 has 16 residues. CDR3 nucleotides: TGTGCCAGCAGCTTTGGGACATACGGTTCCTACAATGAGCAGTTCTTC. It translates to CASSFGTYGSYNEQFF.

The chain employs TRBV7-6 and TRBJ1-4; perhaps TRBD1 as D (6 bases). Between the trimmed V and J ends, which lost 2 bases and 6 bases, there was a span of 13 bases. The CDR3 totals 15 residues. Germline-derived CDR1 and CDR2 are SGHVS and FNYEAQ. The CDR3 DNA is TGTGCCAGCAGCTTAACCCAGGGGTCGTATGAAAAACTGTTTTTT. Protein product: CASSLTQGSYEKLFF.

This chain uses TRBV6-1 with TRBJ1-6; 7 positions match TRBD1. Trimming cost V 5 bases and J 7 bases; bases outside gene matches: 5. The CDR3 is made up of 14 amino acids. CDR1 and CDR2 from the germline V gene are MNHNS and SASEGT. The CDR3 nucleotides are TGTGCCAGCAGTCAACAGGGGCGGAATTCACCCCTCCACTTT. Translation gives CASSQQGRNSPLHF.

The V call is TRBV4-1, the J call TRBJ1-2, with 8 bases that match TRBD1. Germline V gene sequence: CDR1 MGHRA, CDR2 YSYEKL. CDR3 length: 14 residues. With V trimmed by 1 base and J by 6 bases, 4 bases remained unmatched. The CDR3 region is CASSQGQGKNGYTF. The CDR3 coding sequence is TGCGCCAGCAGCCAAGGACAGGGGAAGAATGGCTACACCTTC.

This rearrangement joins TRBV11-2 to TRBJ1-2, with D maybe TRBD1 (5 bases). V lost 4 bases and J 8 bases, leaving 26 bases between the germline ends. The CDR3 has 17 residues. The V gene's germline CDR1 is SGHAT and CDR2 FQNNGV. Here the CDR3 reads CASSSEREGTETRGYTF. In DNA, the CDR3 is TGTGCCAGCAGCTCAGAGAGGGAGGGGACCGAAACCCGCGGCTACACCTTC.

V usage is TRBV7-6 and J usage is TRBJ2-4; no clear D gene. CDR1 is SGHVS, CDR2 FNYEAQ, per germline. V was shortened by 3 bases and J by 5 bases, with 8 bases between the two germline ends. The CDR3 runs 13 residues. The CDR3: CASSFADQNIQYF. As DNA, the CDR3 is TGTGCCAGCAGCTTTGCAGATCAAAACATTCAGTACTTC.

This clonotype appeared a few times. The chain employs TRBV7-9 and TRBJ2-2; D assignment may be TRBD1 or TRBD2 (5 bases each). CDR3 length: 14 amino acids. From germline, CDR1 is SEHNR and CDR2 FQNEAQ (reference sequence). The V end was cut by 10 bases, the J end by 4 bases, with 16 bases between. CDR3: CAIPPPGGTGELFF. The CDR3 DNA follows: TGTGCCATCCCTCCTCCTGGGGGCACCGGGGAGCTGTTTTTT.

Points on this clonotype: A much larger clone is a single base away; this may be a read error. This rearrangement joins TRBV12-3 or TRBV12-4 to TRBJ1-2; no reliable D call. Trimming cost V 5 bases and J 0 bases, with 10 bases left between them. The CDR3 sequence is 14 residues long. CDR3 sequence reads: CASSLCGTNYGYTF. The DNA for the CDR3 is TGTGCCAGCAGTCTGTGCGGGACTAACTATGGCTACACCTTC.

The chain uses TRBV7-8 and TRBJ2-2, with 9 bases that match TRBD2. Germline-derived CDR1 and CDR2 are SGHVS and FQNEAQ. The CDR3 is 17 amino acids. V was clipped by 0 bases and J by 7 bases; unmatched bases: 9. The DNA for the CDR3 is TGTGCCAGCAGCTTAGCAGGGTTAGCGGGAGCCGGCGGGGAGCTGTTTTTT. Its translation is CASSLAGLAGAGGELFF.